Below are 15 T cell receptor beta chains sequenced from a single sample in a study of blood T cell repertoires in COVID-19. Generated by immunoSEQ multiplex PCR, the TCRdb table keeps only in-frame clones and is missing some. The sample has a few hundred thousand clones; about 90% are singletons. The specimen sequenced was PBMCs or T cells enriched from blood (not recorded which). These receptors were taken from a woman younger than 45 who had recovered from COVID-19.

The rearrangement uses TRBV28 and TRBJ2-1, with 9 bases matching TRBD2. The germline gives CDR1 MDHEN, CDR2 SYDVKM. V dropped 2 bases and J dropped 2; count of bases not matched to a gene: 10. The CDR3 consists of 18 residues. CDR3 amino acids: CASSLRFSIAGAYNEQFF. In DNA form, the CDR3 reads TGTGCCAGCAGTTTAAGGTTCTCTATAGCGGGAGCCTACAATGAGCAGTTCTTC.

V is TRBV6-2 or TRBV6-3 and J is TRBJ2-6, with D uncertain. Germline loops: CDR1 MNHEY, CDR2 SVGEGT. V dropped 2 bases and J dropped 2 bases, with 7 bases sitting between them. This CDR3 region has 15 residues. CDR3 coding DNA: TGTGCCAGCAGTTACGAGTTTACTGGGGCCAACGTCCTGACTTTC. Translated, it gives CASSYEFTGANVLTF.

The gene calls are TRBV27 and TRBJ1-2; TRBD1 might be the D (6 bases). The CDR3 totals 14 residues. The germline CDR1 and CDR2 sequences are MNHEY and SMNVEV (reference sequence). V was cut by 5 bases and J by 3 bases, with 13 bases left in between. CDR3 sequence (DNA): TGTGCCAGCAGTATCCAGGACAGTCACTATGGCTACACCTTC. Encoded protein: CASSIQDSHYGYTF.

Of note for this clone: The same CDR3 also results from other DNA sequences found in this sample. This rearrangement joins TRBV9 to TRBJ2-1, with 8 bases fitting TRBD2. Germline-derived CDR1 and CDR2 are SGDLS and YYNGEE. With V trimmed by 0 bases and J by 3 bases, 2 bases remained unmatched. CDR3 length equals 15 residues. The CDR3 here is CASSVGLAGYNEQFF. CDR3 coding DNA: TGTGCCAGCAGCGTAGGGCTAGCGGGCTACAATGAGCAGTTCTTC.

This chain connects TRBV12-5 to TRBJ1-6, with 9 nucleotides matching TRBD1. The CDR3 is 14 amino acids. Trimming took 3 bases from V and 9 from J; bases not matched to a gene: 3. CDR1 and CDR2 from the germline V gene are LGHNT and FRNRAP. The CDR3 sequence: CASGLWDRVSPLHF. The CDR3 DNA sequence: TGTGCTAGTGGTTTATGGGACAGGGTTTCACCCCTCCACTTT.

This clone was observed a single time. The V call is TRBV19, the J call TRBJ1-1, with D possibly being TRBD1 (6 bases). V lost 5 bases and J lost 6, with 16 bases in between. This CDR3 has 14 residues. CDR1 and CDR2 from the germline V gene are LNHDA and SQIVND (reference sequence). As DNA, the CDR3 is TGTGCCAGTAGTTACACAGGGAGTCGGGCTGAAGCTTTCTTT. It specifies CASSYTGSRAEAFF.

The V call is TRBV18, the J call TRBJ2-7, with D perhaps matching TRBD1 (6 bases). Germline loops: CDR1 KGHSH, CDR2 LQKENI. This CDR3 comprises 13 residues. V shed 3 bases and J shed 3 bases, with 9 bases lying between them. CDR3 sequence: CASSPAQGYEQYF. In DNA, the CDR3 is TGTGCCAGCTCACCGGCACAGGGCTACGAGCAGTACTTC.

This chain links TRBV19 with TRBJ2-2, with 10 bases fitting TRBD1. Trimming took 5 bases from V and 6 from J; bases not matched to a gene: 3. Germline V gene lookup returns CDR1 LNHDA and CDR2 SQIVND (reference sequence). This CDR3 has 14 amino acids. The CDR3 bases are TGTGCCAGTAGTTTTGGACAGGGGGCCGGGGAGCTGTTTTTT. Translated, it gives CASSFGQGAGELFF.

This chain links TRBV28 with TRBJ1-5; 7 nucleotides line up with TRBD1. There are 15 residues in the CDR3. Germline values: CDR1 MDHEN, CDR2 SYDVKM. Unmatched junction bases numbered 8, after V lost 7 bases and J lost 2 bases. The CDR3 nucleotides are TGTGCCAGCACCCTGGGACAGTCGGGCAATCAGCCCCAGCATTTT. Its protein product is CASTLGQSGNQPQHF.

The chain carries TRBV1 and TRBJ1-2; the D call TRBD1 from the table was never checked on the DNA. TRBV1 is a recognized pseudogene. The CDR3 runs 14 residues. The CDR3 region is CTSSCFRDSYGYTF. The DNA for the CDR3 is TGCACCAGCAGCTGTTTTCGGGACAGCTATGGCTACACCTTC.

The chain uses TRBV9 and TRBJ2-3, with 9 bases lining up with TRBD2. Germline lookup yields CDR1 SGDLS and CDR2 YYNGEE. The V segment lost 4 bases and the J segment 4 bases; nucleotides outside the gene matches: 4. The CDR3 spans 14 residues. The CDR3 loop is CASSPSGGSDTQYF. CDR3 DNA: TGTGCCAGCAGCCCCAGCGGGGGGTCAGATACGCAGTATTTT.

This clone was seen just once. CDR3 nucleotides: TGTGCCAGCAGCCCGGGACTAGGGAGGGGCCATCAAGATACGCAGTATTTT. It encodes CASSPGLGRGHQDTQYF. V is TRBV28 and J is TRBJ2-3, with 8 positions matching TRBD2. The germline V gene has CDR1 MDHEN and CDR2 SYDVKM. The CDR3 loop spans 17 amino acids. V shed 6 bases, J shed 5 bases, and the junction held 16 bases outside the gene matches.

The CDR3 loop reads CASSSLDRSTDTQYF. CDR3 bases: TGTGCCAGCAGCTCCCTGGACAGATCCACAGATACGCAGTATTTT. The rearrangement joins TRBV5-5 to TRBJ2-3; possible D gene TRBD1, 6 bases. In germline, CDR1 is SGHKS, CDR2 YYEKEE (reference sequence). Trimming pared 3 bases from V and 2 bases from J, leaving 13 bases between. The CDR3 consists of 15 residues.

The chain employs TRBV3-1 (or the pseudogene TRBV3-2) and TRBJ1-6, with TRBD1 identical over 7 bases. The CDR3 spans 16 residues. Germline V gene sequence: CDR1 LGHDT, CDR2 YNNKEL (reference sequence). With V trimmed by 0 bases and J by 7 bases, 6 bases remained unmatched. The CDR3 here is CASSQDWRQGNSPLHF. The DNA of the CDR3 is TGTGCCAGCAGCCAAGATTGGAGACAGGGAAATTCACCCCTCCACTTT.

The rearrangement uses TRBV5-1 and TRBJ2-3; tentatively, D is TRBD2 (6 bases). Trimming took off 3 bases at V and 6 bases at J, with 17 bases between the two ends. Germline CDR1 and CDR2: SGHRS and YFSETQ. The CDR3 sequence is 15 residues long. In DNA, the CDR3 is TGCGCCAGCAGCTACTCCGGGACTTCCCGGGATACGCAGTATTTT. Protein sequence: CASSYSGTSRDTQYF.